Here is one T cell receptor (beta chain) with its context. The antigen this receptor binds is unknown. No base quality values were provided; no much bigger clone lies one nucleotide off. The sample originates from a study of Graves' ophthalmopathy and Graves' hyperthyroidism (dated by TCRdb to 2017 to 2018). For the study in its entirety: Peripheral blood was collected before any treatment was given, at the time of initial diagnosis. TCR beta repertoire signatures were used to distinguish Graves' ophthalmopathy from Graves' hyperthyroidism and to predict progression to ophthalmopathy. In total, around 130 blood samples were TCR-sequenced: fewer than 50 ophthalmopathy, approximately 80 hyperthyroidism and about 17 hyperthyroidism-to-ophthalmopathy patients. To explore V-J signatures distinguishing ophthalmopathy from hyperthyroidism, a discovery set of 100 patients (about 43 ophthalmopathy, 57 stable hyperthyroidism) was enrolled. For independent validation, a separate cohort was made up of around 19 hyperthyroidism patients plus 17 patients who later progressed from hyperthyroidism to ophthalmopathy. In roughly 6 hyperthyroidism patients, the T-cell repertoires found in thyroid tissue were compared with those found in blood. Following sampling, methimazole starting at 30 mg daily was administered to hyperthyroidism patients, and high-dose intravenous methylprednisolone was administered to ophthalmopathy patients.

What the study reported, not specific to this receptor: Among expanded thyroid clonotypes with frequency above 0.001, most also showed up in blood, which suggests that blood repertoires may reflect the thyroid immune response. In cross-validation, the 13-signature model distinguished ophthalmopathy from stable hyperthyroidism with nearly 90% sensitivity and about 81% specificity, while in the test set the corresponding values were about 79% and 69%. Sample size was not statistically predetermined, and group allocation was not concealed from the investigators. In validation, the model predicted ophthalmopathy progression with 70.59% sensitivity and less than 80% specificity; some 13 predicted patients were CT-confirmed with GO in a median of approximately six months.

Ophthalmopathy patients were characterized by moderately to severely active disease, a Clinical Activity Score of at least 3, a NOSPECS grade of at least 4, and a disease duration under 3 months. Patients were excluded if they had other autoimmune diseases, uncontrolled infections, pregnancy or lactation. Diagnosis was based on clinical symptoms, serum thyroxine, TRAb, thyroid ultrasound and orbital computed tomography. Using Ficoll-Paque density gradient centrifugation, PBMCs were isolated from 9.5 to 10 ml of fresh peripheral blood. Total RNA was extracted with Trizol reagent and quality-checked on an Agilent 2100 Bioanalyzer. From cysteine to phenylalanine, the CDR3 is 10 amino acids long. Left in the record is the CDR3 DNA by itself, 30 bases read in frame from the first base. The germline V gene yields WSHSY for CDR1 and SAAADI for CDR2. V loses 2 bases, J loses 11 bases, and the germline ends lie 6 bases apart.

For repertoire sequencing, the TCR beta CDR3 regions were amplified from RNA transcripts. The first round of RT-PCR was done with HTBI primers and the Qiagen OneStep RT-PCR kit, and was followed by a second round of multiplex PCR, then size selection and purification. Libraries were sequenced on an Illumina HiSeq2000 using paired-end 100 bp reads. The paper's processing steps were these. Reads were processed with SOAPnuke, discarding reads with adapters, uncalled bases, mean Phred below 15, or no exact constant-primer or identifier match. COPE v1.2.5 was used to merge high-quality paired reads. Unique nucleotide sequences were defined as clonotypes and aligned to IMGT TRB V, D and J references using MiTCR v1.1. The analysis was limited to V-J combinations with a frequency above 0.0001, which together covered approximately 99% of repertoires. For each V-J combination, a TCR clonal expansion and chaos score was defined as F50 clonal expansion divided by the chaos observed in the TCRdist matrix. Welch's t-statistics and random forest were used to reduce the features to 10 to 15 V-J combinations, which were then used as input to a naive Bayes classifier. Thyroid-blood repertoire similarity was quantified with the Morisita-Horn index. TCRdb itself trimmed the public reads at Q25 with fastp, ran MiXCR and retained productive beta chains. Every CDR3 protein is listed once, alongside the most common genes and DNA of its rows. These V and J calls originate from TCRdb's pipeline instead of the authors' own analysis. For this sample the table gives about 700,000 distinct CDR3 sequences, of which roughly 40% were detected only once. Approximately 43% of the sample rests with the top ten.

This clonotype originated in an adult man with Graves' ophthalmopathy. The sequence links TRBV10-2 to TRBJ1-1, with the D gene call left open. Sequences were obtained from peripheral blood. The DNA sequence is as follows: TGCGCCAGCAGTGAGCCTGGGGCTTTCTTT. Translated, this is CASSEPGAFF.